This TCR beta chain was sequenced in a study of T cells in Graves' hyperthyroidism and ophthalmopathy. Study-wide results and caveats: Before onset, by a median of approximately 5.9 months, the model predicted ophthalmopathy.

This clonotype showed up many times. Its antigen is unidentified. It was RNA transcripts that yielded the amplified TCR beta CDR3 regions. A first-round RT-PCR of the TCR CDR3 used the HTBI primer set. Using its own MiXCR run on the multiplex PCR reads, TCRdb lists one record per CDR3 protein. The repertoire includes approximately 620,000 distinct CDR3 sequences, approximately 15% of them detected once, and 5.8% sits in the top ten. Trimming removed 6 bases at V and 5 bases at J, with 7 bases between. CDR1 is MNHNS and CDR2 is SASEGT in the germline V gene. This CDR3 comprises 11 residues. The genes are TRBV6-1 and TRBJ1-1; no firm D call. What was sequenced was blood. The sequence was collected from a woman in her twenties or thirties with Graves' hyperthyroidism that later progressed to Graves' ophthalmopathy. The CDR3 reads CASRGKTEAFF. CDR3 DNA: TGTGCCAGCAGGGGAAAGACTGAAGCTTTCTTT.